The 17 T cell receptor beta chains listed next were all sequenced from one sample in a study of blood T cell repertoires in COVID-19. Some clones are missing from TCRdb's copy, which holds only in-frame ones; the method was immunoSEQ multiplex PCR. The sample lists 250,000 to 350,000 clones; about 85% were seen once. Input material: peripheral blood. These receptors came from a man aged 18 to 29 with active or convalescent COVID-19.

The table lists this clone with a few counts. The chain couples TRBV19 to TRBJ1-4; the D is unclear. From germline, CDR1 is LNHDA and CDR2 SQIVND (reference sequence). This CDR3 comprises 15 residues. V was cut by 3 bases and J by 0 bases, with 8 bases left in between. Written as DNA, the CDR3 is TGTGCCAGTAGTATCCTTATTGCAACTAATGAAAAACTGTTTTTT. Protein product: CASSILIATNEKLFF. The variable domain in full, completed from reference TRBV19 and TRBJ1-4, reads DGGITQSPKYLFRKEGQNVTLSCEQNLNHDAMYWYRQDPGQGLRLIYYSQIVNDFQKGDIAEGYSVSREKKESFPLTVTSAQKNPTAFYLCASSILIATNEKLFFGSGTQLSVL.

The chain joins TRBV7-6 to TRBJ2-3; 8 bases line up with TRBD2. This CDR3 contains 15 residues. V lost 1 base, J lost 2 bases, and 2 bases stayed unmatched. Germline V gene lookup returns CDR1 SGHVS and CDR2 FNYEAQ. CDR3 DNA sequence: TGTGCCAGCAGCTTAGGAGCGGGAGCCACAGATACGCAGTATTTT. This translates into CASSLGAGATDTQYF.

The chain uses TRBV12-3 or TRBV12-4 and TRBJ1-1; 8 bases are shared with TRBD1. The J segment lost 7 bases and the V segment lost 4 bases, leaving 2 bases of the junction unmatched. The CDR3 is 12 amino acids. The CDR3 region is CASSYGQGEAFF. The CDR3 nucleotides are TGTGCCAGCAGTTACGGACAGGGTGAAGCTTTCTTT.

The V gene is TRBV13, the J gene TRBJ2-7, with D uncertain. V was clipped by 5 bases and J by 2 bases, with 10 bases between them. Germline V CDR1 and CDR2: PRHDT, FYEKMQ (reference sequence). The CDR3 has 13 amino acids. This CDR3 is CASSRPGPYEQYF. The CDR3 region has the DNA TGTGCCAGCAGCCGACCTGGGCCCTACGAGCAGTACTTC.

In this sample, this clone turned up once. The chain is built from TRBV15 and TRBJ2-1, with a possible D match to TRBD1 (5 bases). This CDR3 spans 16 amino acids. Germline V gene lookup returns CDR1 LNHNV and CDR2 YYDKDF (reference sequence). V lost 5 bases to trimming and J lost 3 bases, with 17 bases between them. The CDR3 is CATSPGEGVFYNEQFF. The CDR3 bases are TGTGCCACCAGCCCGGGCGAAGGGGTTTTCTACAATGAGCAGTTCTTC.

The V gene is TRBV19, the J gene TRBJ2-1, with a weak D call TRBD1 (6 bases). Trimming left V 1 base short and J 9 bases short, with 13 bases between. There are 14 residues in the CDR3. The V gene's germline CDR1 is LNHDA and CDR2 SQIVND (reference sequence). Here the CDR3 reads CASSIVGSRGEQFF. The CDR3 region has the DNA TGTGCCAGTAGTATAGTGGGTTCCAGGGGTGAGCAGTTCTTC.

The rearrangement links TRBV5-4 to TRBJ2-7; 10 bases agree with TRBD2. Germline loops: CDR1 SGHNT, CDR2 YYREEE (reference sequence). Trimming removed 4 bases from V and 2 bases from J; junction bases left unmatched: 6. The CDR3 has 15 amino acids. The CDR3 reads CASSPTSGDTYEQYF. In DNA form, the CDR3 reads TGTGCCAGCAGCCCTACTAGCGGGGACACCTACGAGCAGTACTTC.

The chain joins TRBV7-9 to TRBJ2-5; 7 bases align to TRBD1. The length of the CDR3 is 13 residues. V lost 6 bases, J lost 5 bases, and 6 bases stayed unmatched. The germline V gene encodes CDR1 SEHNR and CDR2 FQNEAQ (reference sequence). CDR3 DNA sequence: TGTGCCAGCAGACAGGGGCGTGTGGAGACCCAGTACTTC. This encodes CASRQGRVETQYF.

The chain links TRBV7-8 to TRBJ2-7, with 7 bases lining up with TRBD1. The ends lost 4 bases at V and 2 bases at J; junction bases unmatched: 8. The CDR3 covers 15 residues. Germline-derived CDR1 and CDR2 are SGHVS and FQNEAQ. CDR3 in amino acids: CASSSRQGATYEQYF. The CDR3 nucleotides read TGTGCCAGCAGCTCCCGACAGGGTGCCACCTACGAGCAGTACTTC.

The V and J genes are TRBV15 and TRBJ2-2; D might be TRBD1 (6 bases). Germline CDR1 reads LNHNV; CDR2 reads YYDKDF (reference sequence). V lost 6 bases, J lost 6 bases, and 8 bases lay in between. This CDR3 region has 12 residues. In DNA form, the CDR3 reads TGTGCCACCAGGAGGGGGTCCGGGGAGCTGTTTTTT. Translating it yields CATRRGSGELFF.

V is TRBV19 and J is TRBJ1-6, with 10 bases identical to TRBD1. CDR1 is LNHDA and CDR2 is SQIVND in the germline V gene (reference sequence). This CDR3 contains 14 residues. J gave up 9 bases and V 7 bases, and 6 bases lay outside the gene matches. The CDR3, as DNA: TGTGCCAGTAACGGGGGACAGGGGATTTCACCCCTCCACTTT. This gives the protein CASNGGQGISPLHF.

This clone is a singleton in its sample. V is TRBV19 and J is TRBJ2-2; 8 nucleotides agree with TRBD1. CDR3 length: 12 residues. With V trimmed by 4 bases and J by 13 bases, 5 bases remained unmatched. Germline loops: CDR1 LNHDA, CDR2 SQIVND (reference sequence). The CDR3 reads CASSNRGIGLFF. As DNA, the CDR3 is TGTGCCAGTAGTAACAGGGGGATAGGGCTGTTTTTT.

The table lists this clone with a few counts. The CDR3 DNA reads TGTGCCAGCAGCGAAACAGGGGAACTAAGCACTGAAGCTTTCTTT. Its protein is CASSETGELSTEAFF. This sequence joins TRBV7-8 and TRBJ1-1, with 7 positions matching TRBD1. The V and J ends lost 5 bases and 4 bases, in that order; junction bases with no gene match: 10. Germline CDR1 reads SGHVS; CDR2 reads FQNEAQ. There are 15 residues in the CDR3.

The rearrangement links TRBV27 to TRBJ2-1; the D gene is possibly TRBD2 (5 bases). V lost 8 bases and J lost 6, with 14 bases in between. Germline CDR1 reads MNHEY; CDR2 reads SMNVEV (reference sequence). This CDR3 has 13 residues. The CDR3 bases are TGTGCCAGCTCTGTCGGGGTAGCCAATGAGCAGTTCTTC. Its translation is CASSVGVANEQFF.

The CDR3 bases are TGTGCCAGCAGCTTAGAAGGGGGCCCTGGGGCCAACGTCCTGACTTTC. This encodes CASSLEGGPGANVLTF. The chain has TRBV7-8 and TRBJ2-6, with 7 bases identical to TRBD1. The CDR3 runs to 16 residues. Losses at the gene ends were 1 base for V and 2 bases for J; bases not matched to a gene: 2. The germline V gene has CDR1 SGHVS and CDR2 FQNEAQ. Complete variable domain (other parts from reference TRBV7-8 and TRBJ2-6): GAGVSQSPRYKVAKRGQDVALRCDPISGHVSLFWYQQALGQGPEFLTYFQNEAQLDKSGLPSDRFFAERPEGSVSTLKIQRTQQEDSAVYLCASSLEGGPGANVLTFGAGSRLTVL.

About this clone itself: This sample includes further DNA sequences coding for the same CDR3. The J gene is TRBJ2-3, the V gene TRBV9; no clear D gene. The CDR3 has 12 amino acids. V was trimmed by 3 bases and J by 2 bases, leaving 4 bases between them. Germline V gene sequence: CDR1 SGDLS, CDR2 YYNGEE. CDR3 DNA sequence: TGTGCCAGCAGCGCCAACACAGATACGCAGTATTTT. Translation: CASSANTDTQYF.

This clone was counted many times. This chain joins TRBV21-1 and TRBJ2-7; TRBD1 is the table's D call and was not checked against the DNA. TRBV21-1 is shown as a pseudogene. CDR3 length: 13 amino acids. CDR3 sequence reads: CASSTTAFYEQYF. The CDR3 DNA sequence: TGTGCCAGCAGCACCACAGCATTCTACGAGCAGTACTTC.